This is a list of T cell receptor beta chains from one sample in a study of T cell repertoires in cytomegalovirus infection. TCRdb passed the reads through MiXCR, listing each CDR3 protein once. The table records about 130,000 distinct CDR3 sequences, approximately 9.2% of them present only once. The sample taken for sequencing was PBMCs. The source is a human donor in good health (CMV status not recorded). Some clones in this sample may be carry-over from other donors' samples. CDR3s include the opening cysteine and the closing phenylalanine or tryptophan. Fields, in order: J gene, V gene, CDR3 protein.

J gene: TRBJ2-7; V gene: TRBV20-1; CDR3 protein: CSAGVAGPLEQYF
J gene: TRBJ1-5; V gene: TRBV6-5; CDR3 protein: CASQDRAWQPQHF
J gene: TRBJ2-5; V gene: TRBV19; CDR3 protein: CASSGLALEETQYF
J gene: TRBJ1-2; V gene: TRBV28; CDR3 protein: CAIPRDRGNLNYGYTF
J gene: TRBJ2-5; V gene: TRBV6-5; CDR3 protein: CASRRTGGREETQYF
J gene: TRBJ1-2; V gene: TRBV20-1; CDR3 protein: CSAGDRANGYTF
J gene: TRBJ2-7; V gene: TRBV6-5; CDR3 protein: CASRDYYEQYF
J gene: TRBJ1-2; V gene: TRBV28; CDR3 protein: CASSLTPTAGPRGGYTF
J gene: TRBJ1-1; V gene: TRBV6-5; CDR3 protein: CASSSKGKNTEAFF
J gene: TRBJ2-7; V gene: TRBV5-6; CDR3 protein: CASSFSGTGRYEQYF
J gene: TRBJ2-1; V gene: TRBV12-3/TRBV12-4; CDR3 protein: CASSALGLAGGRNEQFF
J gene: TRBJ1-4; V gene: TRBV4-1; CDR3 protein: CASSQVGGQLMNEKLFF
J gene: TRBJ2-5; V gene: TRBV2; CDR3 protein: CASKQGETQYF
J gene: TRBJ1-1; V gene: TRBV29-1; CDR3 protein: CSELTAVNTEAFF
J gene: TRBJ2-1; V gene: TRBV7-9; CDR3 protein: CASSPQSHSGEWFF
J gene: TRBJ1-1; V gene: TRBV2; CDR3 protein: CASSEFGQENTEAFF
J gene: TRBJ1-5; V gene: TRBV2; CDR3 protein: CASKPRAVYSNQPQHF
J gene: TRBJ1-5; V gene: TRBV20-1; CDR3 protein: CSATPTLIKGGARQPQHF
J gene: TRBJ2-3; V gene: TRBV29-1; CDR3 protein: CSVEGRQGRTDTQYF
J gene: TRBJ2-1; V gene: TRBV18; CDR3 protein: CATESGQGRNEQFF
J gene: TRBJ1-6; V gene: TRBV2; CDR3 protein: CASRPGRNSPLHF
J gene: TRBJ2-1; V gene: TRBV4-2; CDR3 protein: CASSQAGGDNEQFF
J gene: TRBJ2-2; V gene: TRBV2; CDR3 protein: CASSPSDRANTGELFF
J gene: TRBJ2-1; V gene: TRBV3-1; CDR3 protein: CASSQDPSRGRLLF
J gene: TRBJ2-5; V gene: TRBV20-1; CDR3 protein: CSAREGTGRGETQYF
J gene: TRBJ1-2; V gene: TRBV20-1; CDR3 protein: CSAPHRAENYGYTF
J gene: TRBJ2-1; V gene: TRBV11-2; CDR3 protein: CASSLGGRPSYNEQFF
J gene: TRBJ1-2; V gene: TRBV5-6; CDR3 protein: CASSLAPGQENYGYTF
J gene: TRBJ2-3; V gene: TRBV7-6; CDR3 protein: CASIPHGASGGVTQYF
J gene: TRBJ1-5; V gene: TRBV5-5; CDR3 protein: CASSRVQMGNQPQHF